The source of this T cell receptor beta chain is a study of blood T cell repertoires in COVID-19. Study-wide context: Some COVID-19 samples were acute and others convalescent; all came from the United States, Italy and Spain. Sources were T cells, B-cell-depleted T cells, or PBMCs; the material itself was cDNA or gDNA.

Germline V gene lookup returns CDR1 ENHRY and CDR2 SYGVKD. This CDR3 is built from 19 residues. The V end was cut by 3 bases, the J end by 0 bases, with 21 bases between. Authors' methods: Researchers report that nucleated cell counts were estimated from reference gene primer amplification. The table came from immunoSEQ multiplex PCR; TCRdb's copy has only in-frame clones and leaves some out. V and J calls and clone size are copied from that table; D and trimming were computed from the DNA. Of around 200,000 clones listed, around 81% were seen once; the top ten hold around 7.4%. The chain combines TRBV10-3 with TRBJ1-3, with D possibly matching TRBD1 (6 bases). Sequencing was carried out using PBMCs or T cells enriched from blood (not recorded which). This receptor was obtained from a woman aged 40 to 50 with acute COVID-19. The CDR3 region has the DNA TGTGCCATCAGTGAATCGAGGCAGGGGATCGGAATCTCTGGAAACACCATATATTTT. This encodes CAISESRQGIGISGNTIYF.